This T cell receptor (beta chain) was recovered during a study of blood T cell repertoires in COVID-19. Study as a whole: The United States, Italy and Spain supplied acute and convalescent COVID-19 samples. PBMCs, B-cell-depleted T cells, or T cells provided the cDNA or gDNA that made up the material.

How the authors handled the data: How many nucleated cells were present was estimated from reference gene primer amplification. The data were produced by immunoSEQ multiplex PCR, yet TCRdb's version contains in-frame clones alone and is incomplete. For V, J and clone size, that table is used; D and trimming come from the DNA. The data show about 220,000 clones, with around 82% seen just once and 7% to 8.5% held by the top ten. The CDR3 consists of 16 residues. The J segment lost 2 bases and the V segment lost 5 bases, leaving 4 bases of the junction unmatched. The germline V gene encodes CDR1 SSHAT and CDR2 FNYEAQ (reference sequence).

Sequenced sample: peripheral blood. This rearrangement joins TRBV7-7 to TRBJ2-5; 14 bases line up with TRBD2. This TCR derives from a woman aged 70 to 79 with acute or convalescent COVID-19. This CDR3 reads CASSPRLAGGQETQYF. CDR3 bases: TGTGCCAGCAGCCCCCGACTAGCGGGGGGGCAAGAGACCCAGTACTTC.